This TCR beta chain was found in a study of blood T cell repertoires in COVID-19. Overall study context: Donors in the United States, Italy and Spain gave samples during acute or convalescent COVID-19.

The CDR3 runs 15 residues. Trimming shortened V by 0 bases and J by 5 bases, and 13 bases separated the two germline ends. Germline V gene sequence: CDR1 LNHNV, CDR2 YYDKDF (reference sequence). Per the original methods: Cell counts per sample came from amplifying reference gene primers. TCRdb's copy holds only in-frame clones and misses some; the assay was immunoSEQ multiplex PCR. Clonal size and the V and J genes are those of that table, whereas D and trimming came from the DNA. The data contain approximately 190,000 clones, approximately 84% of them singletons. The chain joins TRBV15 to TRBJ1-1, with D tentatively TRBD1 (6 bases). Sequencing used peripheral blood. The receptor was isolated from a woman between 65 and 79 years old with active or convalescent COVID-19. In DNA, the CDR3 is TGTGCCACCAGCAGAGAAGGACAGCGGAGGACTGAAGCTTTCTTT. Protein: CATSREGQRRTEAFF.